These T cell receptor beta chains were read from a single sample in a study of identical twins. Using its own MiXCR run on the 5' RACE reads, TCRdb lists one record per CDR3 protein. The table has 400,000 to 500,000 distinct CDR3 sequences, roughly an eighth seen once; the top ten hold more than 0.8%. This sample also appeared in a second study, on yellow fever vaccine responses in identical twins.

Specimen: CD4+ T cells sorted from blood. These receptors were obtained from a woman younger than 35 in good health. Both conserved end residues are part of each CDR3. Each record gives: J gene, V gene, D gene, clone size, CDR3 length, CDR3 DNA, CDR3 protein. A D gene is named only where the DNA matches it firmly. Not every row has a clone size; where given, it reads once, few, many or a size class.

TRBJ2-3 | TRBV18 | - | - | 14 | TGTGCCAGCTCACGGACTCTACGCACAGATACGCAGTATTTT | CASSRTLRTDTQYF
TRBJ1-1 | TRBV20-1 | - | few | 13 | TGCAGTGCTAGCCTGAGGGGAGACACTGAAGCTTTCTTT | CSASLRGDTEAFF
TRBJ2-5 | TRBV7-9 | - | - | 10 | TGTGCCAGCTTCTCGGAGACCCAGTACTTC | CASFSETQYF
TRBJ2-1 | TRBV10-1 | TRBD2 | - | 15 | TGCGCCAGCAGCGAGATAGCGGGAGGGCTAGATGAGCAGTTCTTC | CASSEIAGGLDEQFF
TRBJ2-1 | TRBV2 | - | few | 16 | TGTGCCAGCAGTGAAGCGCTTCCGGCGGGGAACAATGAGCAGTTCTTC | CASSEALPAGNNEQFF
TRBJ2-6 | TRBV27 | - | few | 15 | TGTGCCAGCAGTCCGGCCAGTACTGGGGCCAACGTCCTGACTTTC | CASSPASTGANVLTF
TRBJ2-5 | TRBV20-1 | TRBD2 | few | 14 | TGCAGTGCCCAACGAGCGGGAGGGACGGAGACCCAGTACTTC | CSAQRAGGTETQYF
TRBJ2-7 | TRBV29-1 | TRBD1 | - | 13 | TGCAGCGTTGAAGCAATGGGGACAGACCAGCAGTACTTC | CSVEAMGTDQQYF
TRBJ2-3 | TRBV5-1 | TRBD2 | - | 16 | TGCGCCAGCAGCTTCGGTAGCGGGTCTAGCACAGATACGCAGTATTTT | CASSFGSGSSTDTQYF
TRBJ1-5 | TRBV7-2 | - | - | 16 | TGTGCCAGCAGCTTAGAGGACATAAAGAGCAATCAGCCCCAGCATTTT | CASSLEDIKSNQPQHF
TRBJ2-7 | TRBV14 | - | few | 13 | TGTGCCAGCAGCCAAGTGTCTCGTTACGAGCAGTACTTC | CASSQVSRYEQYF
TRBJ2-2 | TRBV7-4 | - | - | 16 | TGTGCCAGCAGCTTAGTCCGGCGGTTGAACACCGGGGAGCTGTTTTTT | CASSLVRRLNTGELFF